A single sample gave rise to the 14 T cell receptor beta chains below, sequenced in a study of T cells in Graves' hyperthyroidism and ophthalmopathy (dated by TCRdb to the late 2010s). The receptor library was made with multiplex PCR. Sequencing used an Illumina HiSeq 2000. The TCR beta CDR3 regions were amplified from the RNA transcripts. The first round of RT-PCR for the TCR CDR3 was performed with the HTBI primer set and the Qiagen OneStep RT-PCR kit. Using fastp trimming at Q25 and MiXCR clonotype assembly, TCRdb reanalyzed the public sequencing data and kept in-frame beta chains. Each CDR3 protein appears once, grouped with its most common genes and DNA. A total of roughly 520,000 distinct CDR3 sequences appear in this sample, roughly 25% of them only once. 11% of the sample comes from the top ten. The sequenced material came from blood. The receptors were gathered from a woman in her 30s with Graves' ophthalmopathy.

The table lists this clonotype with many counts. The gene calls are TRBV4-1 and TRBJ1-3; D unclear. Between the trimmed V and J ends, which lost 2 bases and 0 bases, there was a span of 11 bases. CDR1 MGHRA and CDR2 YSYEKL come from the germline V gene. CDR3 length: 16 amino acids. The CDR3 sequence: CASSQPRSSSGNTIYF. The CDR3 DNA sequence: TGCGCCAGCAGCCAACCTCGATCATCCTCTGGAAACACCATATATTTT.

This clonotype came up many times. V is TRBV7-8 and J is TRBJ1-2; TRBD1 matches 7 bases. The length of the CDR3 is 14 residues. J lost 4 bases, V lost 5 bases, and 7 bases had no gene match. The germline CDR1 and CDR2 sequences are SGHVS and FQNEAQ. In nucleotides, the CDR3 is TGTGCCAGCAGCGCGACAGGGACCTCCTATGGCTACACCTTC. Protein: CASSATGTSYGYTF. Based on the CDR3 plus reference TRBV7-8 and TRBJ1-2, the full variable domain is GAGVSQSPRYKVAKRGQDVALRCDPISGHVSLFWYQQALGQGPEFLTYFQNEAQLDKSGLPSDRFFAERPEGSVSTLKIQRTQQEDSAVYLCASSATGTSYGYTFGSGTRLTVV.

The chain combines TRBV15 with TRBJ1-5, with a possible D match to TRBD1 (5 bases). The germline V gene has CDR1 LNHNV and CDR2 YYDKDF (reference sequence). This CDR3 is built from 15 residues. Between the trimmed V and J ends, which lost 0 bases and 0 bases, there was a span of 6 bases. For the CDR3, the DNA is TGTGCCACCAGCAGAGATACAGGTAGCAATCAGCCCCAGCATTTT. Its translation: CATSRDTGSNQPQHF.

The gene calls are TRBV28 and TRBJ2-7; tentatively, D is TRBD1 or TRBD2 (5 bases each). CDR3 length: 13 residues. Per the germline V gene, CDR1 is MDHEN and CDR2 is SYDVKM. Trimming shortened V by 8 bases and J by 0 bases, and 11 bases separated the two germline ends. As DNA, the CDR3 is TGTGCCAGCTCGGGACCGAGCTCCTACGAGCAGTACTTC. Protein product: CASSGPSSYEQYF. The complete variable domain, with remaining parts taken from reference TRBV28 and TRBJ2-7, reads DVKVTQSSRYLVKRTGEKVFLECVQDMDHENMFWYRQDPGLGLRLIYFSYDVKMKEKGDIPEGYSVSREKKERFSLILESASTNQTSMYLCASSGPSSYEQYFGPGTRLTVT.

This chain joins TRBV4-1 and TRBJ2-6, with D uncertain. CDR3 length: 15 amino acids. V gave up 0 bases and J gave up 1 base, with 4 bases separating them. Germline values: CDR1 MGHRA, CDR2 YSYEKL. The CDR3 coding sequence is TGCGCCAGCAGCCAAGAGGCTTCTGGGGCCAACGTCCTGACTTTC. This translates into CASSQEASGANVLTF.

This clonotype was counted only a few times. DNA of the CDR3: TGTGCCAGCAGTGCCGGGGAGTCGGCCAAAAACATTCAGTACTTC. This sequence encodes CASSAGESAKNIQYF. This rearrangement joins TRBV2 to TRBJ2-4, with D possibly matching TRBD2 (5 bases). The CDR3 is 15 amino acids. Trimming took 4 bases from V and 1 from J, leaving 11 bases between them. Germline assignment: CDR1 SNHLY and CDR2 FYNNEI.

This clonotype was seen many times. V is TRBV6-1 and J is TRBJ2-2; TRBD2 is a possible D gene (6 bases). This CDR3 is built from 16 residues. Germline V gives CDR1 MNHNS, CDR2 SASEGT. With 7 bases removed from V and 4 bases from J, the gap between germline ends came to 19 bases. This CDR3 reads CASIRDSREATGELFF. The CDR3 nucleotides are TGTGCCAGCATCCGGGACTCCCGTGAGGCCACCGGGGAGCTGTTTTTT.

This clonotype was seen ten or more times. This chain uses TRBV27 with TRBJ1-2; 7 nucleotides agree with TRBD1. Germline V gene sequence: CDR1 MNHEY, CDR2 SMNVEV (reference sequence). This CDR3 spans 13 amino acids. The V segment lost 3 bases and the J segment 3 bases; nucleotides outside the gene matches: 1. The CDR3 here is CASSLQGDYGYTF. In DNA, the CDR3 is TGTGCCAGCAGTTTGCAGGGGGACTATGGCTACACCTTC.

This clonotype came up many times. The CDR3 DNA is TGTGCCAGCAGCAGGACAGATGTGAACACTGAAGCTTTCTTT. It yields the protein CASSRTDVNTEAFF. The rearrangement uses TRBV3-1 and TRBJ1-1; perhaps TRBD1 as D (6 bases). Per germline, CDR1 LGHDT and CDR2 YNNKEL (reference sequence). This CDR3 is built from 14 residues. V was clipped by 5 bases and J by 0 bases, with 10 bases between them.

This chain links TRBV6-1 with TRBJ1-5; 9 bases map to TRBD1. Germline V gene lookup returns CDR1 MNHNS and CDR2 SASEGT. The V gene end was trimmed by 3 bases and the J gene end by 4 bases; junction bases not matched to a gene: 4. The CDR3 is 15 amino acids. The CDR3 nucleotides read TGTGCCAGCAGTGAGGGACAGGGCCTAAATCAGCCCCAGCATTTT. As protein: CASSEGQGLNQPQHF.

With respect to this clonotype: This may arise from a read error, as a much more abundant clone is one base away. This CDR3 is CASGTSGSGDTGEPFF. Written as DNA, the CDR3 is TGTGCCAGCGGGACTAGCGGGAGTGGGGACACCGGGGAGCCGTTTTTT. The chain employs TRBV6-1 and TRBJ2-2; 14 bases are a match to TRBD2. This CDR3 region has 16 residues. Germline V lookup: CDR1 MNHNS, CDR2 SASEGT.

This clonotype was counted at least ten times. This chain uses TRBV7-6 with TRBJ2-2; TRBD2 aligns across 10 bases. The germline V gene has CDR1 SGHVS and CDR2 FNYEAQ. The CDR3 extends over 17 amino acids. V dropped 10 bases and J dropped 4; count of bases not matched to a gene: 15. The CDR3 nucleotides are TGTGCCACCCTGAAAGGCTCTAGCGGGGGTGGCACCGGGGAGCTGTTTTTT. It specifies CATLKGSSGGGTGELFF. The full variable domain, in which reference TRBV7-6 and TRBJ2-2 provide the parts outside the CDR3, is GAGVSQSPRYKVTKRGQDVALRCDPISGHVSLYWYRQALGQGPEFLTYFNYEAQQDKSGLPNDRFSAERPEGSISTLTIQRTEQRDSAMYRCATLKGSSGGGTGELFFGEGSRLTVL.

The V call is TRBV11-2, the J call TRBJ2-7, with a tentative D call TRBD2 (6 bases). This CDR3 has 16 amino acids. Trimming pared 1 base from V and 0 bases from J, leaving 13 bases between. Germline lookup yields CDR1 SGHAT and CDR2 FQNNGV. The CDR3 bases are TGTGCCAGCAGCTTAGGACTAGGTTATAGCTCCTACGAGCAGTACTTC. This gives the protein CASSLGLGYSSYEQYF.

The table lists this clonotype with many counts. The chain links TRBV19 to TRBJ1-1; 9 nucleotides align to TRBD1. The CDR3 extends over 15 amino acids. Unmatched junction bases numbered 14, after V lost 4 bases and J lost 11 bases. CDR1 is LNHDA and CDR2 is SQIVND in the germline V gene (reference sequence). CDR3 region: CASSTPGQGRRNAFF. The CDR3 coding sequence is TGTGCCAGTAGTACCCCGGGACAGGGTCGGAGAAATGCTTTCTTT.